These 31 T cell receptor beta chains originate from one sample sequenced in a study of T cell changes during pregnancy in multiple sclerosis. Libraries were prepared by immunoSEQ multiplex PCR; TCRdb keeps only in-frame clonotypes and omits some of them. This sample has nearly 110,000 clones, with under 95% found just once. The sequencing used peripheral blood, collected before pregnancy. These receptors were taken from a female donor with multiple sclerosis, enrolled in a pregnancy study.

The chain couples TRBV28 to TRBJ1-2, with 7 bases matching TRBD1. The CDR3 extends over 14 amino acids. V trimming: 5 bases; J trimming: 3 bases; junction bases outside the gene matches: 6. The germline gives CDR1 MDHEN, CDR2 SYDVKM. The CDR3 region has the DNA TGTGCCAGCAGTCCGACAGACAGGGACTATGGCTACACCTTC. It specifies CASSPTDRDYGYTF.

This rearrangement joins TRBV12-5 to TRBJ1-1, with D possibly matching TRBD1 (5 bases). The CDR3 has 13 amino acids. The V end lost 2 bases, the J end lost 1 base, and 5 bases lay between the germline ends. Germline V gene lookup returns CDR1 LGHNT and CDR2 FRNRAP. Here the CDR3 reads CASGLQGNTEAFF. The CDR3 nucleotides are TGTGCTAGTGGTTTGCAGGGGAACACTGAAGCTTTCTTT.

The CDR3 spells CASSQDRGNSNQPQHF. The CDR3 DNA sequence: TGCGCCAGCAGCCAAGATCGAGGGAATAGCAATCAGCCCCAGCATTTT. This chain links TRBV4-3 with TRBJ1-5; D unclear. V was shortened by 0 bases and J by 0 bases, with 9 bases between the two germline ends. The CDR3 has 16 amino acids. CDR1 is LGHNA, CDR2 YSLEER, per germline.

This chain connects TRBV6-1 to TRBJ2-2; no reliable D call. Germline V gene lookup returns CDR1 MNHNS and CDR2 SASEGT. The ends were cut back, 6 bases at V and 6 bases at J, with 11 bases in the middle. The CDR3 has 13 residues. The CDR3 nucleotides read TGTGCCAGCAGCCTCCTCGAGGCCGGGGAGCTGTTTTTT. This gives the protein CASSLLEAGELFF.

The genes are TRBV19 and TRBJ1-5, with 9 nucleotides matching TRBD1. This CDR3 has 12 residues. Germline V lookup: CDR1 LNHDA, CDR2 SQIVND (reference sequence). J was trimmed by 5 bases and V by 7 bases; bases with no gene match: 0. The CDR3 spells CASNRGHQPQHF. The CDR3, as DNA: TGTGCCAGTAACAGGGGGCATCAGCCCCAGCATTTT.

CDR3 DNA sequence: TGTGCCAGCAGCAAAGTTCGTACGGGACACTACGAGCAGTACTTC. Translated: CASSKVRTGHYEQYF. V and J are TRBV21-1 and TRBJ2-7; the D call TRBD1 from the table was never checked on the DNA. TRBV21-1 counts as a pseudogene. The CDR3 is 15 residues long.

The V call is TRBV7-2, the J call TRBJ2-3; 8 bases fit TRBD1. The CDR3 is made up of 16 amino acids. V was clipped by 5 bases and J by 1 base; unmatched bases: 8. Per germline, CDR1 SGHTA and CDR2 FQGNSA. The CDR3 nucleotides read TGTGCCAGCAGCCCGAACAGGGGGTCGGGCACAGATACGCAGTATTTT. It codes for CASSPNRGSGTDTQYF.

The V gene is TRBV30, the J gene TRBJ1-2; D is perhaps TRBD1 (5 bases). CDR3 length: 13 amino acids. V gave up 5 bases and J gave up 6 bases, with 16 bases separating them. Germline lookup yields CDR1 GTSNPN and CDR2 SVGIG (reference sequence). This CDR3 is CAWGFAGKNGYTF. The DNA of the CDR3 is TGTGCCTGGGGATTCGCAGGGAAGAATGGCTACACCTTC.

The chain joins TRBV2 to TRBJ2-5; D might be TRBD2 (6 bases). Trimming cost V 6 bases and J 1 base, with 12 bases left between them. Germline-derived CDR1 and CDR2 are SNHLY and FYNNEI. This CDR3 contains 14 residues. The CDR3 is CASSVRSGQETQYF. The CDR3 region has the DNA TGTGCCAGCAGCGTCCGTAGCGGCCAAGAGACCCAGTACTTC.

The J gene is TRBJ2-5, the V gene TRBV28; D is possibly TRBD2 (5 bases). CDR3 length equals 15 residues. Trimming removed 7 bases from V and 4 bases from J, with 19 bases in between. From germline, CDR1 is MDHEN and CDR2 SYDVKM. The CDR3 reads CASTVGGPLRETQYF. CDR3 nucleotide sequence: TGTGCCAGCACCGTAGGCGGGCCCCTTCGAGAGACCCAGTACTTC. The complete variable domain, with remaining parts taken from reference TRBV28 and TRBJ2-5, reads DVKVTQSSRYLVKRTGEKVFLECVQDMDHENMFWYRQDPGLGLRLIYFSYDVKMKEKGDIPEGYSVSREKKERFSLILESASTNQTSMYLCASTVGGPLRETQYFGPGTRLLVL.

The chain joins TRBV6-1 to TRBJ2-5; 7 bases align to TRBD1. Germline CDR1 and CDR2: MNHNS and SASEGT. After removal of 4 bases from V and 5 bases from J, the junction contained 7 bases not matched to a gene. This CDR3 has 14 residues. CDR3 sequence: CASSGEGAIETQYF. The CDR3 DNA sequence: TGTGCCAGCAGTGGAGAGGGGGCTATTGAGACCCAGTACTTC.

This chain uses TRBV11-3 with TRBJ2-5; perhaps TRBD1 as D (5 bases). Looked up from germline, CDR1 is SGHNT and CDR2 is YENEEA. V lost 3 bases, J lost 5 bases, and 19 bases lay in between. The CDR3 is made up of 16 amino acids. CDR3: CASSFTPLTASETQYF. The CDR3 bases are TGTGCCAGCAGCTTTACCCCTCTGACAGCATCGGAGACCCAGTACTTC.

The chain carries TRBV5-1 and TRBJ1-6; 9 bases align to TRBD1. V was clipped by 6 bases and J by 4 bases; unmatched bases: 14. From germline, CDR1 is SGHRS and CDR2 YFSETQ. CDR3 length equals 18 residues. The chain's CDR3 is CASTAPSGQGHYNSPLHF. CDR3 DNA: TGCGCCAGCACCGCGCCCTCGGGACAGGGCCATTATAATTCACCCCTCCACTTT.

The chain carries TRBV5-4 and TRBJ2-6; TRBD1 aligns across 8 bases. The CDR3 runs 17 residues. The J segment lost 0 bases and the V segment lost 4 bases, leaving 6 bases of the junction unmatched. CDR1 is SGHNT and CDR2 is YYREEE in the germline V gene (reference sequence). CDR3 in amino acids: CASSPRQGRSGANVLTF. CDR3 nucleotides: TGTGCCAGCAGCCCTAGACAGGGGCGCTCTGGGGCCAACGTCCTGACTTTC.

This clone was counted between two and nine times. The chain uses TRBV2 and TRBJ1-1; TRBD1 aligns across 7 bases. After removal of 7 bases from V and 1 base from J, the junction contained 9 bases not matched to a gene. The CDR3 contains 15 residues. In germline, CDR1 is SNHLY, CDR2 FYNNEI. The CDR3 spells CASIGQAVRNTEAFF. The CDR3 DNA follows: TGTGCCAGCATAGGACAGGCAGTACGGAACACTGAAGCTTTCTTT.

This clone appeared a single time. The gene calls are TRBV9 and TRBJ1-2, with D maybe TRBD1 (5 bases). Germline V CDR1 and CDR2: SGDLS, YYNGEE. The CDR3 contains 15 residues. The V end was cut by 0 bases, the J end by 4 bases, with 13 bases between. CDR3 sequence reads: CASSVDGGFAYGYTF. In DNA, the CDR3 is TGTGCCAGCAGCGTAGATGGGGGGTTTGCCTATGGCTACACCTTC.

The rearrangement uses TRBV30 and TRBJ1-1; a possible D gene is TRBD1 (6 bases). V shed 3 bases and J shed 9 bases, with 17 bases lying between them. CDR1 is GTSNPN and CDR2 is SVGIG in the germline V gene (reference sequence). This CDR3 is built from 13 residues. CDR3 sequence reads: CAWRMIAQGKAFF. The CDR3 DNA is TGTGCCTGGAGGATGATAGCACAGGGCAAAGCTTTCTTT.

The chain carries TRBV5-6 and TRBJ2-3, with TRBD2 identical over 9 bases. Germline V gene sequence: CDR1 SGHDT, CDR2 YYEEEE. This CDR3 region has 15 residues. The trim removed 4 bases at V and 1 base at J, leaving 4 bases unmatched. DNA for the CDR3: TGTGCCAGCAGCCCCTTAGCGGGGGGCACAGATACGCAGTATTTT. Its translation: CASSPLAGGTDTQYF.

V is TRBV28 and J is TRBJ1-5, with a tentative D call TRBD1 (5 bases). Germline loops: CDR1 MDHEN, CDR2 SYDVKM. Trimming cost V 5 bases and J 6 bases, with 14 bases left between them. There are 14 residues in the CDR3. The CDR3 region is CASSPTLGGQPQHF. CDR3 in DNA: TGTGCCAGCAGTCCCACCCTGGGGGGTCAGCCCCAGCATTTT.

The chain employs TRBV19 and TRBJ2-1, with D perhaps TRBD1 (6 bases). V was pared by 5 bases and J by 4 bases, with 15 bases between. CDR1 and CDR2 from the germline V gene are LNHDA and SQIVND (reference sequence). This CDR3 is 15 amino acids long. The chain's CDR3 is CASSFSDSSYNEQFF. The CDR3 DNA is TGTGCCAGTAGTTTTTCGGACAGCTCATACAATGAGCAGTTCTTC. Variable domain in full (rest from reference TRBV19 and TRBJ2-1): DGGITQSPKYLFRKEGQNVTLSCEQNLNHDAMYWYRQDPGQGLRLIYYSQIVNDFQKGDIAEGYSVSREKKESFPLTVTSAQKNPTAFYLCASSFSDSSYNEQFFGPGTRLTVL.

The rearrangement links TRBV19 to TRBJ2-5; 15 bases fit TRBD2. CDR3 size: 19 residues. Trimming took 4 bases from V and 6 from J; bases not matched to a gene: 15. Germline loops: CDR1 LNHDA, CDR2 SQIVND (reference sequence). CDR3 residues: CASSTTGTSGGPARKTQYF. Written as DNA, the CDR3 is TGTGCCAGTAGTACAACCGGGACTAGCGGGGGGCCCGCTCGAAAGACCCAGTACTTC.

This clone was seen a single time. The V and J genes are TRBV28 and TRBJ1-6; 7 positions match TRBD1. After removal of 3 bases from V and 9 bases from J, the junction contained 14 bases not matched to a gene. CDR1 is MDHEN, CDR2 SYDVKM, per germline. The CDR3 extends over 17 amino acids. CDR3 in DNA: TGTGCCAGCAGTTTCCCCAAAAGGACAGGTCCAAGTTCACCCCTCCACTTT. Translation: CASSFPKRTGPSSPLHF.

The V gene is TRBV4-3, the J gene TRBJ2-7; TRBD2 matches 10 bases. With V trimmed by 0 bases and J by 1 base, 6 bases remained unmatched. The CDR3 is 17 residues long. Germline loops: CDR1 LGHNA, CDR2 YSLEER. CDR3: CASSQDPLAGRSYEQYF. For the CDR3, the DNA is TGCGCCAGCAGCCAAGATCCACTAGCGGGGCGTTCCTACGAGCAGTACTTC.

CDR3 sequence (DNA): TGTGCCAGCAGCTTATCAGGGGTGGATGGCTACACCTTC. It codes for CASSLSGVDGYTF. This chain joins TRBV7-9 and TRBJ1-2, with D possibly TRBD1 on 6 matching bases. Germline CDR1 SEHNR, CDR2 FQNEAQ (reference sequence). Trimming pared 2 bases from V and 6 bases from J, leaving 10 bases between. The CDR3 spans 13 residues.

This clone was seen a single time. V and J are TRBV28 and TRBJ1-1; D might be TRBD1 (5 bases). The CDR3 runs to 15 residues. CDR1 is MDHEN and CDR2 is SYDVKM in the germline V gene. With 5 bases removed from V and 1 base from J, the gap between germline ends came to 14 bases. For the CDR3, the DNA is TGTGCCAGCAGTCCCCTGGACGGGGGGAACACTGAAGCTTTCTTT. Encoded protein: CASSPLDGGNTEAFF.

This chain joins TRBV18 and TRBJ1-1; D is possibly TRBD1 (5 bases). CDR1 KGHSH and CDR2 LQKENI come from the germline V gene. CDR3 length: 15 residues. Trimming took 5 bases from V and 0 from J, leaving 13 bases between them. CDR3 in DNA: TGTGCCAGCTCAGTTGACGGGGGGTTGAACACTGAAGCTTTCTTT. Translation: CASSVDGGLNTEAFF.

The chain uses TRBV19 and TRBJ2-2; 8 nucleotides match TRBD2. The J segment lost 1 base and the V segment lost 8 bases, leaving 6 bases of the junction unmatched. The CDR3 is made up of 15 amino acids. Germline CDR1 reads LNHDA; CDR2 reads SQIVND (reference sequence). In DNA form, the CDR3 reads TGTGCCAGTCGTCCGGGACTAGGGAACACCGGGGAGCTGTTTTTT. Protein: CASRPGLGNTGELFF. The full variable domain, in which reference TRBV19 and TRBJ2-2 provide the parts outside the CDR3, is DGGITQSPKYLFRKEGQNVTLSCEQNLNHDAMYWYRQDPGQGLRLIYYSQIVNDFQKGDIAEGYSVSREKKESFPLTVTSAQKNPTAFYLCASRPGLGNTGELFFGEGSRLTVL.

The J gene is TRBJ1-1, the V gene TRBV19, with 9 bases lining up with TRBD1. With V trimmed by 6 bases and J by 1 base, 3 bases remained unmatched. Looked up from germline, CDR1 is LNHDA and CDR2 is SQIVND (reference sequence). The CDR3 length is 14 residues. DNA of the CDR3: TGTGCCAGTAGAGGACAGGGGCCGAACACTGAAGCTTTCTTT. Protein product: CASRGQGPNTEAFF.

This clone appeared once. This chain links TRBV2 with TRBJ1-4; TRBD1 matches 8 bases. There are 15 residues in the CDR3. Per germline, CDR1 SNHLY and CDR2 FYNNEI. The V gene end was trimmed by 7 bases and the J gene end by 7 bases; junction bases not matched to a gene: 11. This CDR3 is CASTGRTGSREKLFF. CDR3 nucleotide sequence: TGTGCCAGCACCGGAAGGACAGGGAGTCGTGAAAAACTGTTTTTT.

This clone was detected once. The chain carries TRBV15 and TRBJ2-1; TRBD1 matches at 10 bases. The V gene end was trimmed by 4 bases and the J gene end by 9 bases; junction bases not matched to a gene: 6. From germline, CDR1 is LNHNV and CDR2 YYDKDF (reference sequence). The CDR3 runs 14 residues. CDR3 loop: CATSKGQGIGEQFF. The DNA for the CDR3 is TGTGCCACCAGCAAGGGACAGGGGATCGGTGAGCAGTTCTTC.

The chain couples TRBV7-2 to TRBJ1-2; 7 nucleotides agree with TRBD1. There are 12 residues in the CDR3. Trimming at V came to 2 bases and at J to 7 bases, leaving 1 base not matched to a gene. Germline assignment: CDR1 SGHTA and CDR2 FQGNSA. This CDR3 is CASSLSGGGYTF. CDR3 in DNA: TGTGCCAGCAGCTTATCAGGGGGTGGCTACACCTTC.